The rows below give T cell receptor beta chains drawn from one sample of a study of T cells after yellow fever vaccination. TCRdb independently ran MiXCR on the 5' RACE reads; one entry per CDR3 protein. This table has about 25,000 distinct CDR3 sequences, less than 3.5% appearing once. Sequenced material: PBMCs, either bulk or a sorted T-cell subset (CD4+, CD8+, memory, or dextramer-sorted; not recorded which), taken 45 days after the first yellow fever vaccination. The receptors originated from a man between 18 and 29 years old who received the YFV17D yellow fever vaccine. CDR3s include the opening cysteine and the closing phenylalanine or tryptophan. Each record gives: CDR3 protein, CDR3 DNA, V gene, J gene, clone size, D gene. The D gene is left open where the match is weak. Expanded clones get a size class; other rows say once, few or many, or leave the size out.

CDR3 protein: CASSLSFGSSYNEQFF
CDR3 DNA: TGCGCCAGCAGCTTAAGTTTCGGCAGCTCCTACAATGAGCAGTTCTTC
V gene: TRBV5-1
J gene: TRBJ2-1
clone size: many
D gene: NA

CDR3 protein: CASSQGDRGSRGYTF
CDR3 DNA: TGCGCCAGCAGCCAAGGGGACAGGGGTTCGAGAGGCTACACCTTC
V gene: TRBV4-3
J gene: TRBJ1-2
clone size: many
D gene: TRBD1

CDR3 protein: CASSLRGSGYNEQFF
CDR3 DNA: TGTGCCAGCAGCTTACGGGGGTCAGGCTACAATGAGCAGTTCTTC
V gene: TRBV7-9
J gene: TRBJ2-1
clone size: many
D gene: NA

CDR3 protein: CSARDFYEQYF
CDR3 DNA: TGCAGTGCTAGAGACTTCTACGAGCAGTACTTC
V gene: TRBV20-1
J gene: TRBJ2-7
clone size: many
D gene: NA

CDR3 protein: CASSQDVSFDEQFF
CDR3 DNA: TGCGCCAGCAGCCAAGACGTAAGTTTCGATGAGCAGTTCTTC
V gene: TRBV4-3
J gene: TRBJ2-1
clone size: many
D gene: NA

CDR3 protein: CASSLRPSGANVLTF
CDR3 DNA: TGCGCCAGCAGCTTACGGCCATCTGGGGCCAACGTCCTGACTTTC
V gene: TRBV5-1
J gene: TRBJ2-6
clone size: many
D gene: NA

CDR3 protein: CASSRGGTSGANVLTF
CDR3 DNA: TGTGCCAGCAGCCGAGGGGGGACCTCTGGGGCCAACGTCCTGACTTTC
V gene: TRBV7-3
J gene: TRBJ2-6
clone size: NA
D gene: NA

CDR3 protein: CASTGGTGNQPQHF
CDR3 DNA: TGTGCCAGCACCGGAGGGACAGGGAATCAGCCCCAGCATTTT
V gene: TRBV12-3/TRBV12-4
J gene: TRBJ1-5
clone size: many
D gene: TRBD1

CDR3 protein: CASSLRSNYNQPQHF
CDR3 DNA: TGTGCCAGCAGTTTACGCTCAAACTACAATCAGCCCCAGCATTTT
V gene: TRBV27
J gene: TRBJ1-5
clone size: many
D gene: NA

CDR3 protein: CASTGQGAYEQYF
CDR3 DNA: TGTGCCAGCACCGGACAGGGGGCATACGAGCAGTACTTC
V gene: TRBV3-1
J gene: TRBJ2-7
clone size: many
D gene: TRBD1

CDR3 protein: CSARDKASGGANSYNEQFF
CDR3 DNA: TGCAGTGCTAGAGATAAGGCTAGCGGGGGGGCCAACTCCTACAATGAGCAGTTCTTC
V gene: TRBV20-1
J gene: TRBJ2-1
clone size: many
D gene: TRBD2

CDR3 protein: CATSISPNTGELFF
CDR3 DNA: TGTGCCACCAGCATCAGCCCGAACACCGGGGAGCTGTTTTTT
V gene: TRBV15
J gene: TRBJ2-2
clone size: many
D gene: NA

CDR3 protein: CSARSGVDEQYF
CDR3 DNA: TGCAGTGCTAGATCAGGGGTGGACGAGCAGTACTTC
V gene: TRBV20-1
J gene: TRBJ2-7
clone size: many
D gene: NA

CDR3 protein: CASSQDWGLAGYNEQFF
CDR3 DNA: TGCGCCAGCAGCCAAGATTGGGGACTAGCGGGATACAATGAGCAGTTCTTC
V gene: TRBV4-3
J gene: TRBJ2-1
clone size: many
D gene: TRBD2

CDR3 protein: CASSRGGPDTQYF
CDR3 DNA: TGTGCCAGCAGTCGCGGGGGTCCAGATACGCAGTATTTT
V gene: TRBV7-3
J gene: TRBJ2-3
clone size: many
D gene: TRBD2

CDR3 protein: CASSLGNGNEQFF
CDR3 DNA: TGCGCCAGCAGCTTGGGAAACGGGAATGAGCAGTTCTTC
V gene: TRBV5-1
J gene: TRBJ2-1
clone size: medium-sized
D gene: NA

CDR3 protein: CASSQEAGPTDTQYF
CDR3 DNA: TGCGCCAGCAGCCAAGAGGCAGGGCCCACAGATACGCAGTATTTT
V gene: TRBV4-1
J gene: TRBJ2-3
clone size: medium-sized
D gene: NA

CDR3 protein: CASTWGYDYGYTF
CDR3 DNA: TGCGCCAGCACCTGGGGGTATGACTATGGCTACACCTTC
V gene: TRBV5-1
J gene: TRBJ1-2
clone size: many
D gene: NA

CDR3 protein: CASSPKSDDGYNEQFF
CDR3 DNA: TGTGCCAGCAGCCCCAAGAGCGATGACGGTTACAATGAGCAGTTCTTC
V gene: TRBV3-1
J gene: TRBJ2-1
clone size: many
D gene: NA

CDR3 protein: CASSLRGTIYF
CDR3 DNA: TGTGCCAGCAGCTTACGGGGCACCATATATTTT
V gene: TRBV13
J gene: TRBJ1-3
clone size: many
D gene: NA

CDR3 protein: CAGGQGSNTEAFF
CDR3 DNA: TGTGCCGGTGGACAGGGCTCGAACACTGAAGCTTTCTTT
V gene: TRBV5-4
J gene: TRBJ1-1
clone size: many
D gene: TRBD1

CDR3 protein: CASSQDPVGSTDTQYF
CDR3 DNA: TGTGCCAGCAGCCAAGATCCGGTGGGGAGCACAGATACGCAGTATTTT
V gene: TRBV7-8
J gene: TRBJ2-3
clone size: many
D gene: NA

CDR3 protein: CASSLGTSSQETQYF
CDR3 DNA: TGCGCCAGCAGCTTGGGGACTAGCTCGCAAGAGACCCAGTACTTC
V gene: TRBV5-1
J gene: TRBJ2-5
clone size: many
D gene: TRBD2

CDR3 protein: CASSLRRGTSKRQETQYF
CDR3 DNA: TGTGCCAGCAGCCTAAGACGAGGGACTAGCAAGCGCCAAGAGACCCAGTACTTC
V gene: TRBV7-6
J gene: TRBJ2-5
clone size: many
D gene: TRBD2

CDR3 protein: CASSTRGRLAGANVLTF
CDR3 DNA: TGTGCCAGCAGCACCCGGGGACGGCTCGCTGGGGCCAACGTCCTGACTTTC
V gene: TRBV7-8
J gene: TRBJ2-6
clone size: many
D gene: NA

CDR3 protein: CASGDTQGREQYF
CDR3 DNA: TGTGCTAGTGGTGATACACAGGGGAGAGAGCAGTACTTC
V gene: TRBV12-5
J gene: TRBJ2-7
clone size: many
D gene: TRBD1

CDR3 protein: CSASDSNQPQHF
CDR3 DNA: TGCAGTGCTAGTGACAGCAATCAGCCCCAGCATTTT
V gene: TRBV20-1
J gene: TRBJ1-5
clone size: NA
D gene: NA